Each of the 26 T cell receptor beta chains below was sequenced from the same sample in a study of cytomegalovirus exposure and HLA in healthy donors (dated by TCRdb to 2016 to 2017). Libraries were made using the immunoSEQ multiplex PCR assay. A mixture of 60 forward primers for TCR Vbeta segments and 13 reverse primers for TCR Jbeta segments was used in the multiplex PCR. The immuneACCESS repertoire file appears here via TCRdb, limited to in-frame rearrangements. These files lack a portion of the clones; in checked studies, under half of the deficit traces to unresolved V genes, and the cause of the others is not known. The sample profile shows fewer than 150,000 clones; roughly 83% of them were found once. Around 4% of the sample comes from the top ten. The sequencing input was PBMCs. Receptor source: a middle-aged man in good health and CMV-seropositive.

In this sample, this clone turned up once. V usage is TRBV5-6 and J usage is TRBJ1-5; 7 nucleotides match TRBD1. The length of the CDR3 is 14 residues. Per the germline V gene, CDR1 is SGHDT and CDR2 is YYEEEE. V was clipped by 4 bases and J by 7 bases; unmatched bases: 8. This CDR3 is CASSVNRGGQPQHF. Here the CDR3 DNA reads TGTGCCAGCAGCGTAAACAGGGGCGGCCAGCCCCAGCATTTT. Full variable domain (remainder filled in from reference TRBV5-6 and TRBJ1-5): DAGVTQSPTHLIKTRGQQVTLRCSPKSGHDTVSWYQQALGQGPQFIFQYYEEEERQRGNFPDRFSGHQFPNYSSELNVNALLLGDSALYLCASSVNRGGQPQHFGDGTRLSIL.

This sequence joins TRBV9 and TRBJ2-7, with D maybe TRBD2 (7 bases). The length of the CDR3 is 15 residues. Trimming left V 0 bases short and J 5 bases short, with 15 bases between. Germline-derived CDR1 and CDR2 are SGDLS and YYNGEE. As DNA, the CDR3 is TGTGCCAGCAGCGTAGAGTGGGGGGGCCGCCACGAGCAGTACTTC. Protein sequence: CASSVEWGGRHEQYF.

The genes are TRBV9 and TRBJ2-1, with D unclear. This CDR3 has 16 amino acids. Trimming shortened V by 2 bases and J by 1 base, and 13 bases separated the two germline ends. From germline, CDR1 is SGDLS and CDR2 YYNGEE. The CDR3 here is CASSVPPTLSYNEQFF. In DNA, the CDR3 is TGTGCCAGCAGCGTGCCTCCTACGTTATCCTACAATGAGCAGTTCTTC. The full variable domain, rest sourced from reference TRBV9 and TRBJ2-1, is DSGVTQTPKHLITATGQRVTLRCSPRSGDLSVYWYQQSLDQGLQFLIQYYNGEERAKGNILERFSAQQFPDLHSELNLSSLELGDSALYFCASSVPPTLSYNEQFFGPGTRLTVL.

This clone was observed a single time. This sequence joins TRBV2 and TRBJ1-4; D is unresolved. The germline V and J ends were trimmed by 5 bases and 10 bases, with 17 bases remaining between them. CDR1 and CDR2 from the germline V gene are SNHLY and FYNNEI. The CDR3 consists of 14 residues. The chain's CDR3 is CASSSVQWGGKLFF. CDR3 coding DNA: TGTGCCAGCAGTTCTGTACAATGGGGAGGAAAACTGTTTTTT.

The genes are TRBV6-4 and TRBJ2-1, with a weak D call TRBD2 (6 bases). Germline loops: CDR1 MRHNA, CDR2 SNTAGT. CDR3 size: 16 residues. Trimming took off 4 bases at V and 6 bases at J, with 19 bases between the two ends. The CDR3 nucleotides are TGTGCCAGCAGTGGGCTTATTACTAGCCCCCTCAATGAGCAGTTCTTC. It encodes CASSGLITSPLNEQFF.

The chain links TRBV9 to TRBJ1-6; D possibly corresponds to TRBD1 (6 bases). The CDR3 is 15 residues long. Germline V gives CDR1 SGDLS, CDR2 YYNGEE. V lost 3 bases to trimming and J lost 9 bases, with 16 bases between them. The CDR3 is CASSARRGFGSPLHF. Written as DNA, the CDR3 is TGTGCCAGCAGCGCAAGAAGGGGGTTCGGTTCACCCCTCCACTTT. The complete variable domain, with remaining parts taken from reference TRBV9 and TRBJ1-6, reads DSGVTQTPKHLITATGQRVTLRCSPRSGDLSVYWYQQSLDQGLQFLIQYYNGEERAKGNILERFSAQQFPDLHSELNLSSLELGDSALYFCASSARRGFGSPLHFGNGTRLTVT.

This clone appeared a single time. The V gene is TRBV19, the J gene TRBJ2-7, with 8 nucleotides matching TRBD1. The germline V gene has CDR1 LNHDA and CDR2 SQIVND (reference sequence). The CDR3 length is 15 residues. The V gene end was trimmed by 6 bases and the J gene end by 2 bases; junction bases not matched to a gene: 9. DNA for the CDR3: TGTGCCAGTAGCCTTCGGACAGGGAGCCCCTACGAGCAGTACTTC. Translating gives CASSLRTGSPYEQYF. The variable domain in full, with the rest retrieved from reference TRBV19 and TRBJ2-7, is DGGITQSPKYLFRKEGQNVTLSCEQNLNHDAMYWYRQDPGQGLRLIYYSQIVNDFQKGDIAEGYSVSREKKESFPLTVTSAQKNPTAFYLCASSLRTGSPYEQYFGPGTRLTVT.

This chain joins TRBV18 and TRBJ1-3; D remains unclear. Germline CDR1 reads KGHSH; CDR2 reads LQKENI. This CDR3 spans 15 amino acids. V was shortened by 3 bases and J by 0 bases, with 9 bases between the two germline ends. CDR3 sequence: CASSPGAVSGNTIYF. The CDR3 bases are TGTGCCAGCTCACCCGGAGCGGTCTCTGGAAACACCATATATTTT.

J is TRBJ2-5 and V is TRBV27; D is possibly TRBD1 (5 bases). This CDR3 is 12 amino acids long. Per the germline V gene, CDR1 is MNHEY and CDR2 is SMNVEV (reference sequence). Trimming took off 8 bases at V and 2 bases at J, with 9 bases between the two ends. CDR3 sequence (DNA): TGTGCCAGCGGGGCACAACAAGAGACCCAGTACTTC. Translated, it gives CASGAQQETQYF.

The chain recombines TRBV5-1 with TRBJ2-3; 8 positions match TRBD1. This CDR3 contains 16 residues. V was clipped by 3 bases and J by 1 base; unmatched bases: 7. Germline CDR1 is SGHRS and CDR2 is YFSETQ. DNA for the CDR3: TGCGCCAGCAGCTCCCCCGGGACAGGAGGCACAGATACGCAGTATTTT. This translates into CASSSPGTGGTDTQYF.

The chain carries TRBV10-2 and TRBJ2-5; 10 nucleotides agree with TRBD2. This CDR3 is built from 15 residues. Germline V gene sequence: CDR1 WSHSY, CDR2 SAAADI. Trimming removed 3 bases from V and 5 bases from J; junction bases left unmatched: 6. CDR3 sequence: CASSDAAGGPETQYF. CDR3 bases: TGCGCCAGCAGTGACGCAGCGGGAGGGCCGGAGACCCAGTACTTC.

The chain carries TRBV19 and TRBJ1-3; D might be TRBD1 (6 bases). CDR1 LNHDA and CDR2 SQIVND come from the germline V gene (reference sequence). Trimming took 1 base from V and 0 from J, leaving 7 bases between them. This CDR3 contains 15 residues. The CDR3 here is CASSIGDNSGNTIYF. The DNA of the CDR3 is TGTGCCAGTAGTATAGGGGACAACTCTGGAAACACCATATATTTT.

The chain is built from TRBV27 and TRBJ2-5; D may be TRBD1 (5 bases). CDR1 and CDR2 from the germline V gene are MNHEY and SMNVEV (reference sequence). V was clipped by 2 bases and J by 4 bases, with 5 bases between them. The CDR3 length is 12 residues. In nucleotides, the CDR3 is TGTGCCAGCAGTTTAAGGGGAGAGACCCAGTACTTC. Its translation is CASSLRGETQYF.

This sequence joins TRBV5-1 and TRBJ2-5, with D possibly being TRBD2 (5 bases). Looked up from germline, CDR1 is SGHRS and CDR2 is YFSETQ. The V and J ends lost 2 bases and 1 base respectively, with 15 bases between them. The CDR3 runs to 16 residues. The CDR3: CASSFQNGGPQETQYF. CDR3 sequence (DNA): TGCGCCAGCAGCTTCCAAAACGGAGGACCCCAAGAGACCCAGTACTTC. Combining the CDR3 with reference TRBV5-1 and TRBJ2-5 gives the whole variable domain KAGVTQTPRYLIKTRGQQVTLSCSPISGHRSVSWYQQTPGQGLQFLFEYFSETQRNKGNFPGRFSGRQFSNSRSEMNVSTLELGDSALYLCASSFQNGGPQETQYFGPGTRLLVL.

This clone was picked up one time. This chain uses TRBV9 with TRBJ1-1, with D maybe TRBD1 (6 bases). V was trimmed by 4 bases and J by 5 bases, leaving 15 bases between them. The germline V gene encodes CDR1 SGDLS and CDR2 YYNGEE. The CDR3 runs to 14 residues. This CDR3 reads CASSMGAGATEAFF. The CDR3 region has the DNA TGTGCCAGCAGCATGGGAGCGGGGGCTACTGAAGCTTTCTTT.

This chain links TRBV9 with TRBJ2-7; 14 bases are a match to TRBD2. Losses at the gene ends were 3 bases for V and 4 bases for J; bases not matched to a gene: 9. This CDR3 is built from 17 residues. Germline assignment: CDR1 SGDLS and CDR2 YYNGEE. The CDR3 DNA is TGTGCCAGCAGCGACAACTTGGGGACTAGCGGGAGTTACGAGCAGTACTTC. Amino acid sequence: CASSDNLGTSGSYEQYF.

The rearrangement links TRBV15 to TRBJ2-3; D gene uncertain. Germline V gives CDR1 LNHNV, CDR2 YYDKDF (reference sequence). The CDR3 spans 15 residues. The V gene lost 1 base and the J gene lost 2 bases, with 10 bases spanning the gap. In nucleotides, the CDR3 is TGTGCCACCAGCAGAGCGGAACACTACACAGATACGCAGTATTTT. It specifies CATSRAEHYTDTQYF.

This rearrangement joins TRBV7-8 to TRBJ1-3; the match to TRBD1 covers 7 bases. With V trimmed by 1 base and J by 10 bases, 7 bases remained unmatched. CDR1 and CDR2 from the germline V gene are SGHVS and FQNEAQ. The CDR3 loop spans 14 amino acids. The CDR3 here is CASSLEAQGHTIYF. CDR3 in DNA: TGTGCCAGCAGCTTAGAGGCACAGGGGCATACCATATATTTT.

In its sample, this clone was seen many times. One junction end does not reproduce the germline sequence, and a read error may be involved. The chain couples TRBV29-1 to TRBJ1-2; 9 positions match TRBD1. Germline CDR1 is SQVTM and CDR2 is ANQGSEA. This CDR3 comprises 13 residues. CDR3 sequence: CSVEGQGRDGYTF. The DNA of the CDR3 is TGCAGCGTGGAAGGACAGGGGCGGGATGGCTACACCTTC.

The rearrangement joins TRBV7-3 to TRBJ2-2, with TRBD2 identical over 7 bases. Unmatched junction bases numbered 4, after V lost 1 base and J lost 2 bases. CDR3 length equals 16 residues. CDR1 SGHTA and CDR2 FQGTGA come from the germline V gene. The CDR3 DNA is TGTGCCAGCAGCTTAAGCGCTAGCGGAAACACCGGGGAGCTGTTTTTT. Its protein is CASSLSASGNTGELFF.

This chain uses TRBV14 with TRBJ2-5; no clear D gene. TRBJ2-7 explains the end of the DNA better; the J call may be wrong. Germline V lookup: CDR1 SGHDN, CDR2 FVKESK. This CDR3 spans 16 amino acids. DNA for the CDR3: TGTGCCAGCAGCCAAGGTGTTGCAGGTACCTCCTACGAGCAGTACTTC. As protein: CASSQGVAGTSYEQYF.

On this clone: One end of the junction does not line up with germline, which may come from a read error. This chain joins TRBV7-3 and TRBJ2-7; 12 bases match TRBD2. The CDR3 has 15 amino acids. CDR1 is SGHTA, CDR2 FQGTGA, per germline. CDR3 sequence: CSSSRTSGTHSEQYF. In nucleotides, the CDR3 is TGTTCCAGCAGTCGGACTAGCGGGACACACTCCGAGCAGTACTTC.

Regarding this clone: Mismatch with germline at one junction end may stem from a read error. The CDR3 coding sequence is TGTGCCGGCAGCTTGGATAGTTATGGCTACACCTTC. Translation gives CAGSLDSYGYTF. V and J are TRBV5-4 and TRBJ1-2; D call uncertain. CDR3 length: 12 amino acids. Germline values: CDR1 SGHNT, CDR2 YYREEE (reference sequence).

V gene TRBV5-8 combines with J gene TRBJ2-5; a possible D gene is TRBD1 (5 bases). The germline V gene has CDR1 SGHTS and CDR2 YDEGEE. This CDR3 comprises 13 residues. V was cut by 4 bases and J by 5 bases, with 12 bases left in between. The CDR3 loop is CASSNQGRETQYF. The CDR3 DNA reads TGTGCCAGCAGCAACCAGGGTCGGGAGACCCAGTACTTC. The entire variable domain, with the rest obtained from reference TRBV5-8 and TRBJ2-5, is as follows: EAGVTQSPTHLIKTRGQQATLRCSPISGHTSVYWYQQALGLGLQFLLWYDEGEERNRGNFPPRFSGRQFPNYSSELNVNALELEDSALYLCASSNQGRETQYFGPGTRLLVL.

This clone was seen just once. The chain joins TRBV30 to TRBJ1-3, with D uncertain. The V gene's germline CDR1 is GTSNPN and CDR2 SVGIG (reference sequence). This CDR3 comprises 13 residues. V was clipped by 0 bases and J by 5 bases, with 8 bases between them. Here the CDR3 reads CAWSVGTRNTIYF. The CDR3 DNA reads TGTGCCTGGAGTGTTGGCACACGAAACACCATATATTTT.

The chain is built from TRBV19 and TRBJ1-5, with 8 nucleotides matching TRBD1. Germline lookup yields CDR1 LNHDA and CDR2 SQIVND (reference sequence). V shed 1 base, J shed 6 bases, and the junction held 11 bases outside the gene matches. The CDR3 consists of 17 residues. DNA of the CDR3: TGTGCCAGTAGTATAGTAGGACAGGGAGTAGTTGGTCAGCCCCAGCATTTT. This encodes CASSIVGQGVVGQPQHF.